These 10 T cell receptor beta chains originate from one sample sequenced in a study of blood T cell repertoires in COVID-19. Profiled with immunoSEQ multiplex PCR; TCRdb holds only in-frame clones, not every one. The sample has hundreds of thousands of clones, under 95% seen once. The sample consisted of peripheral blood. These receptors were taken from a woman aged 18-29 years who had recovered from COVID-19.

CDR3 nucleotides: TGTGCCAGCAGCCCGGATAGCCACGAGACCCAGTACTTC. Its translation is CASSPDSHETQYF. The chain employs TRBV5-4 and TRBJ2-5, with D unclear. This CDR3 is built from 13 residues. Germline CDR1 SGHNT, CDR2 YYREEE (reference sequence). V was clipped by 4 bases and J by 5 bases, with 12 bases between them.

The chain combines TRBV5-5 with TRBJ1-1; D ambiguous. Germline V gene lookup returns CDR1 SGHKS and CDR2 YYEKEE (reference sequence). The CDR3 consists of 14 residues. V was pared by 0 bases and J by 1 base, with 7 bases between. CDR3 protein: CASSLAVTNTEAFF. Here the CDR3 DNA reads TGTGCCAGCAGCTTGGCGGTCACGAACACTGAAGCTTTCTTT.

The chain combines TRBV6-1 with TRBJ2-7; 8 bases fit TRBD2. Trimming took 1 base from V and 3 from J; bases not matched to a gene: 5. Germline V gives CDR1 MNHNS, CDR2 SASEGT. The length of the CDR3 is 15 residues. The DNA for the CDR3 is TGTGCCAGCAGTGAAGAGGCGGGGGGCGACTACGAGCAGTACGTC. It specifies CASSEEAGGDYEQYV.

The chain links TRBV6-5 to TRBJ1-6, with D possibly TRBD1 on 5 matching bases. CDR1 and CDR2 (germline): MNHEY, SVGAGI. The CDR3 runs 15 residues. Deletions cut 0 bases from V and 6 bases from J, with 9 bases between. This chain's CDR3 is CASSYSNRFNSPLHF. The CDR3 DNA reads as TGTGCCAGCAGTTACTCCAACAGGTTTAATTCACCCCTCCACTTT.

The CDR3 nucleotides read TGTGCCAGCAGTTATGTAGGGGGCGAGGGTGAGCAGTTCTTC. As protein: CASSYVGGEGEQFF. The rearrangement joins TRBV6-6 to TRBJ2-1, with 7 bases aligning to TRBD1. Germline V lookup: CDR1 MNHNY, CDR2 SVGAGI (reference sequence). The V gene end was trimmed by 3 bases and the J gene end by 9 bases; junction bases not matched to a gene: 8. The CDR3 is 14 residues long.

V gene TRBV3-1 (or the pseudogene TRBV3-2) combines with J gene TRBJ2-1, with TRBD2 matching 8 bases. The CDR3 is 14 amino acids. CDR1 is LGHDT and CDR2 is YNNKEL in the germline V gene (reference sequence). V was clipped by 7 bases and J by 9 bases; unmatched bases: 11. CDR3 nucleotides: TGTGCCAGCATGCCAAGGACTAGCACCGGTGAGCAGTTCTTC. It yields the protein CASMPRTSTGEQFF.

The chain recombines TRBV2 with TRBJ2-1; D gene uncertain. V lost 6 bases and J lost 5, with 11 bases in between. Germline assignment: CDR1 SNHLY and CDR2 FYNNEI. CDR3 size: 13 residues. CDR3 nucleotides: TGTGCCAGCAGCTCGGAGAGGAACAATGAGCAGTTCTTC. It codes for CASSSERNNEQFF.

This chain uses TRBV5-8 with TRBJ1-5; D unclear. CDR1 is SGHTS, CDR2 YDEGEE, per germline. V was cut by 2 bases and J by 6 bases, with 12 bases left in between. This CDR3 has 14 amino acids. The CDR3 spells CASSFRREVQPQHF. CDR3 bases: TGTGCCAGCAGCTTCCGGAGGGAGGTTCAGCCCCAGCATTTT.

This chain uses TRBV19 with TRBJ2-1; 9 bases agree with TRBD1. The J segment lost 8 bases and the V segment lost 7 bases, leaving 12 bases of the junction unmatched. This CDR3 comprises 15 residues. The germline CDR1 and CDR2 sequences are LNHDA and SQIVND (reference sequence). CDR3 coding DNA: TGTGCCAGTATGGGCGCCGGGACAGGGAGACATGAGCAGTTCTTC. Its protein is CASMGAGTGRHEQFF. The variable domain in full, with the rest retrieved from reference TRBV19 and TRBJ2-1, is DGGITQSPKYLFRKEGQNVTLSCEQNLNHDAMYWYRQDPGQGLRLIYYSQIVNDFQKGDIAEGYSVSREKKESFPLTVTSAQKNPTAFYLCASMGAGTGRHEQFFGPGTRLTVL.

This clone has only one observation. CDR3 nucleotide sequence: TGTGCCAGCAGCGTAGAAGGAACTACCACCGGGGAGCTGTTTTTT. Its protein product is CASSVEGTTTGELFF. This chain links TRBV9 with TRBJ2-2, with D hard to call. CDR3 length: 15 amino acids. Trimming removed 0 bases from V and 4 bases from J, with 10 bases in between. Per the germline V gene, CDR1 is SGDLS and CDR2 is YYNGEE.